Listed below are T cell receptor beta chains from one sample, sequenced in a study of beta chain features in type 1 diabetes. Sequencing was performed with immunoSEQ multiplex PCR; in TCRdb, only in-frame clones are kept and a portion is missing. This sample carries hundreds of thousands of clones, around 15% of them seen once, and the ten largest clones take just under 0.04%. Source material: naive CD4+ T cells from blood. The source of these receptors is a man younger than 35 with type 1 diabetes. The CDR3 runs from the conserved cysteine through the conserved F or W. The D gene is left open where the match is weak. Not every row has a clone size; where given, it reads once, few, many or a size class.

>TRBJ2-4|-|few|TRBV7-9
TGTGCCAGCAGCTTAGCGGGGACCCTTGGACTAGCCAAAAACATTCAGTACTTC
CASSLAGTLGLAKNIQYF
>TRBJ2-1|TRBD1|-|TRBV4-1
TGCGCCAGCAGCCATGTTGACAGGGGGGACAATGAGCAGTTCTTC
CASSHVDRGDNEQFF
>TRBJ2-6|-|-|TRBV30
TGTGCCTCAACGGCTGGACCTAGCTCTGGGGCCAACGTCCTGACTTTC
CASTAGPSSGANVLTF
>TRBJ2-3|-|few|TRBV5-1
TGCGCCAGCAGCTTGGCTGTCAGCACAGATACGCAGTATTTT
CASSLAVSTDTQYF
>TRBJ2-5|TRBD1|-|TRBV18
TGTGCCAGCTCACCACCCTCGACAGGGGGTAAAGAGACCCAGTACTTC
CASSPPSTGGKETQYF
>TRBJ2-3|-|few|TRBV9
TGTGCCAGCCGGGACTTTGGCACAGATACGCAGTATTTT
CASRDFGTDTQYF
>TRBJ2-7|-|-|TRBV28
TGTGCCAGCAGTCTAGACCCGGGGCAGTACGAGCAGTACTTC
CASSLDPGQYEQYF
>TRBJ2-7|-|-|TRBV2
TGTGCCAGCAGCTATTCCTTAAGGTATGGGCCCTACGAGCAGTACTTC
CASSYSLRYGPYEQYF
>TRBJ1-5|-|-|TRBV11-2
TGTGCCAGCAGCCTGGGAGGAGACAATCAGCCCCAGCATTTT
CASSLGGDNQPQHF
>TRBJ2-7|TRBD2|few|TRBV5-1
TGCGCCAGCAGCTTGGTGCGGGAGGGCCGGTACGAGCAGTACTTC
CASSLVREGRYEQYF
>TRBJ2-7|TRBD1|-|TRBV6-6
TGTGCCAGCACCCTTCGTACGGGACAGGGACGTTACGAGCAGTACTTC
CASTLRTGQGRYEQYF
>TRBJ1-1|-|few|TRBV25-1
TGTGCCAGCAGTGCCGGGACGTGGGACGTATACACTGAAGCTTTCTTT
CASSAGTWDVYTEAFF
>TRBJ2-3|-|-|TRBV5-1
TGCGCCAGCAGCACCGTCCCCACAGATACGCAGTATTTT
CASSTVPTDTQYF
>TRBJ1-4|-|-|TRBV7-9
TGTGCCAGCAGCCGCGTGCAGGGCGGGGAAAAACTGTTTTTT
CASSRVQGGEKLFF
>TRBJ2-1|-|-|TRBV2
TGTGCCAGCGCCGGGAATGAGCAGTTCTTC
CASAGNEQFF
>TRBJ2-3|-|few|TRBV29-1
TGCAGTTCCTCCCCCATCGGGGGTACAGATACGCAGTATTTT
CSSSPIGGTDTQYF
>TRBJ2-3|-|-|TRBV9
TGTGCCAGCAGCGTAGGGGGCGCAGATACGCAGTATTTT
CASSVGGADTQYF
>TRBJ1-5|-|once|TRBV6-5
TGTGCCAGCAGTTACGGAGGGGATGGCAGCCACTGGCCCCAGCATTTT
CASSYGGDGSHWPQHF
>TRBJ2-3|TRBD2|-|TRBV11-3
TGTGCCAGCAAAGCGGGGGCTACAGATACGCAGTATTTT
CASKAGATDTQYF
>TRBJ2-6|-|-|TRBV4-2
TGTGCCAGCAGCCAAGAATACCGGGACGTTACCTCTGGGGCCAACGTCCTGACTTTC
CASSQEYRDVTSGANVLTF
>TRBJ2-4|-|-|TRBV7-9
TGTGCCAGCAGCTTAAGGGCAGGAGGGGACATTCAGTACTTC
CASSLRAGGDIQYF
>TRBJ1-6|TRBD1|-|TRBV4-2
TGTGCCAGCAGCCTCTCCTCAGGGGGCTATTCACCCCTCCACTTT
CASSLSSGGYSPLHF
>TRBJ2-3|-|few|TRBV18
TGTGCCAGCTCAACCTCTCCCGGCACAGATACGCAGTATTTT
CASSTSPGTDTQYF
>TRBJ2-5|TRBD1|few|TRBV7-9
TGTGCCAGCAACAGGGGGCCGGAGACCCAGTACTTC
CASNRGPETQYF
>TRBJ1-5|-|-|TRBV7-9
TGTGCCAGCAGCTCCGGGGAGCAGCCCCAGCATTTT
CASSSGEQPQHF
>TRBJ1-3|-|-|TRBV9
TGTGCCAGCAGCGTAGGCGGAAACACCATATATTTT
CASSVGGNTIYF
>TRBJ1-3|TRBD1|-|TRBV5-6
TGTGCCAGCAGCTTCCTACAGGGGGGAAACACCATATATTTT
CASSFLQGGNTIYF
>TRBJ2-7|-|few|TRBV7-9
TGTGCCAGCAGCCCAACCTCCTACGAGCAGTACTTC
CASSPTSYEQYF
>TRBJ1-1|TRBD1|-|TRBV28
TGTGCCAGCAGTTCCCCTGGACAGGGGGACACTGAAGCTTTCTTT
CASSSPGQGDTEAFF
>TRBJ2-7|-|-|TRBV9
TGTGCCTCCTCCGTCGGCGGGACGGACTACGAGCAGTACTTC
CASSVGGTDYEQYF
>TRBJ1-1|-|-|TRBV4-2
TGTGCCAGCAGCCTTTGGGGCAACACTGAAGCTTTCTTT
CASSLWGNTEAFF
>TRBJ2-7|-|few|TRBV9
TGTGCCAGCAGCGAGGGGGGTACTCCTACAACTGAGCAGTACTTC
CASSEGGTPTTEQYF
>TRBJ1-4|-|-|TRBV30
TGTGCCTGGAGCCCAAGGGCCAATGAAAAACTGTTTTTT
CAWSPRANEKLFF
>TRBJ1-4|-|-|TRBV7-9
TGTGCCAGCAGCTTTAGGGGAATGAACGAAAAACTGTTTTTT
CASSFRGMNEKLFF
>TRBJ2-7|-|-|TRBV19
TGTGCCACCTCGACCGGGACACGGACGGACGAGCAGTACTTC
CATSTGTRTDEQYF
>TRBJ2-2|-|few|TRBV7-2
TGTGCCAGCAGCCCCCCGTGGTTCGGGACCGGGGAGCTGTTTTTT
CASSPPWFGTGELFF
>TRBJ2-3|TRBD2|few|TRBV6-1
TGTGCCAGCAGTGAGACGGGACTATATCCCCTCACAGATACGCAGTATTTT
CASSETGLYPLTDTQYF
>TRBJ2-2|-|few|TRBV30
TGTGCCTGGAGTGTCGGGGTGAACACCGGGGAGCTGTTTTTT
CAWSVGVNTGELFF
>TRBJ2-7|TRBD1|few|TRBV18
TGTGCCAGCTCTCCCAGGGACAGCTTCTCCTACGAGCAGTACTTC
CASSPRDSFSYEQYF
>TRBJ1-2|-|-|TRBV2
TGTGCCAGCAGTGATGGGGCTCGGGGCGGCTACACCTTC
CASSDGARGGYTF
>TRBJ1-2|-|few|TRBV7-9
TGTGCCAGCAGCTTAGGGCAGTACTACACCTTC
CASSLGQYYTF
>TRBJ2-7|-|-|TRBV7-2
TGTGCCAGCAGCTTAGCGATAGCTTACGAGCAGTACTTC
CASSLAIAYEQYF
>TRBJ2-1|TRBD2|-|TRBV4-3
TGCGCCAGCAGCCGTCAGGCGGGGGTGAGGGATGAGCAGTTCTTC
CASSRQAGVRDEQFF
>TRBJ2-1|-|-|TRBV10-3
TGTGCCATCAGTGAGTCGCGGCTGGCGGATGGGCAGTTCTTC
CAISESRLADGQFF
>TRBJ2-1|-|-|TRBV15
TGTGCCACCAGCAGAGCCGGGAGCTCCTACAATGAGCAGTTCTTC
CATSRAGSSYNEQFF
>TRBJ2-3|TRBD2|-|TRBV6-4
TGTGCCAGCAGCCCCCATGGGCTAGCGGGGGGTGATGCAGATACGCAGTATTTT
CASSPHGLAGGDADTQYF
>TRBJ2-7|TRBD2|-|TRBV7-9
TGTGCCAGCAGCTCCAGACTAGCGGCCTCCTACGAGCAGTACTTC
CASSSRLAASYEQYF
>TRBJ2-1|-|-|TRBV7-3
TGTGCCAGCAGCTCCGGAGGACCGGAGCAGTTCTTC
CASSSGGPEQFF
>TRBJ2-7|-|few|TRBV28
TGTGCCAGCAGCCTACCAAACTCCTACGAGCAGTACTTC
CASSLPNSYEQYF
>TRBJ2-5|TRBD1|-|TRBV7-6
TGTGCCAGCAGCTTTAGGACAGGGCAAGAGACCCAGTACTTC
CASSFRTGQETQYF
>TRBJ1-1|TRBD1|-|TRBV7-2
TGTGCCAGCAGCACGGACAGGGGGACTGAAGCTTTCTTT
CASSTDRGTEAFF
>TRBJ1-4|-|-|TRBV19
TGTGCCAGTAGTAGGGACAATGAAAAACTGTTTTTT
CASSRDNEKLFF
>TRBJ2-1|-|few|TRBV5-1
TGCGCCAGCAGCTTGCGAACTAGCAGAGACAATGAGCAGTTCTTC
CASSLRTSRDNEQFF
>TRBJ2-7|-|few|TRBV11-2
TGTGCCAGCAGCTCCACGAGAGGAAAAACCTTGAATCCGTACTTC
CASSSTRGKTLNPYF
>TRBJ1-2|-|-|TRBV28
TGTGCCAGCAGTCCCGGGACACATCAGATGGGCTACACCTTC
CASSPGTHQMGYTF
>TRBJ2-3|TRBD2|-|TRBV6-5
TGTGCCAGCAGTTACTCGGGTAGCGGGTTAGATACGCAGTATTTT
CASSYSGSGLDTQYF
>TRBJ2-5|TRBD1|-|TRBV29-1
TGCAGCGTAGTTTCTACAGGGGGAGAAGAGACCCAGTACTTC
CSVVSTGGEETQYF
>TRBJ1-2|TRBD1|-|TRBV6-4
TGTGCCAGCAGGGGACAGGGGAACGGCTACACCTTC
CASRGQGNGYTF
>TRBJ2-1|-|few|TRBV10-3
TGTGCCATGGGACTTCTTTACAATGAGCAGTTCTTC
CAMGLLYNEQFF
>TRBJ1-5|TRBD1|-|TRBV6-5
TGTGCCAGCAGTTCGTTCGGGGACAGGGGGGCTCAGCCCCAGCATTTT
CASSSFGDRGAQPQHF